A single sample is the source of the 10 T cell receptor beta chains below, sequenced in a study of T-cell reconstitution after alpha-beta-depleted transplantation in children. Library preparation (for TCRbeta) was performed with unique molecular identifiers. MiXCR, run by TCRdb on the PCR reads, gives a single entry per CDR3 protein. The repertoire holds around 250,000 distinct CDR3 sequences, with about 25% as singletons. Here the sequenced sample was PBMCs, taken before TCRalphabeta/CD19-depleted stem cell transplant. The receptors were sampled from a girl under 10 years old with Fanconi anemia, due to receive a stem cell transplant.

Ten or more counts support this clonotype. The rearrangement links TRBV7-9 to TRBJ2-3, with 7 positions matching TRBD2. Germline CDR1 reads SEHNR; CDR2 reads FQNEAQ (reference sequence). There are 14 residues in the CDR3. V was clipped by 5 bases and J by 4 bases; unmatched bases: 6. The CDR3 spells CASSPRLAADTQYF. CDR3 DNA: TGTGCCAGCAGCCCTAGACTAGCCGCAGATACGCAGTATTTT.

This clonotype was detected many times. V and J are TRBV12-3 or TRBV12-4 and TRBJ2-3; 7 positions match TRBD1. CDR3 size: 16 residues. V dropped 2 bases and J dropped 1; count of bases not matched to a gene: 6. This chain's CDR3 is CASSLIGQGGTDTQYF. The DNA of the CDR3 is TGTGCCAGCAGTTTAATTGGCCAGGGGGGCACAGATACGCAGTATTTT.

This clonotype has a count of ten or more. This sequence joins TRBV27 and TRBJ2-7, with 9 bases aligning to TRBD2. The CDR3 spans 15 residues. V was clipped by 5 bases and J by 5 bases; unmatched bases: 10. Germline assignment: CDR1 MNHEY and CDR2 SMNVEV (reference sequence). Here the CDR3 reads CASSPRSGRFDEQYF. The DNA for the CDR3 is TGTGCCAGCAGTCCTCGTAGCGGGAGATTCGACGAGCAGTACTTC.

This clonotype has at least ten counts. The rearrangement uses TRBV29-1 and TRBJ2-6, with no clear D. Germline V CDR1 and CDR2: SQVTM, ANQGSEA. There are 14 residues in the CDR3. The germline V and J ends were trimmed by 4 bases and 1 base, with 8 bases remaining between them. CDR3 protein: CSVASTSGANVLTF. For the CDR3, the DNA is TGCAGCGTTGCGTCGACATCTGGGGCCAACGTCCTGACTTTC.

The chain carries TRBV4-2 and TRBJ1-6; D is uncertain. This CDR3 contains 15 residues. The V end lost 1 base, the J end lost 8 bases, and 12 bases lay between the germline ends. The germline gives CDR1 LGHNA, CDR2 YNFKEQ. The CDR3 DNA reads as TGTGCCAGCAGCCAAGCAAAGTGGTCGGATTCACCCCTCCACTTT. Encoded protein: CASSQAKWSDSPLHF.

In its sample, this clonotype was seen many times. The chain has TRBV7-2 and TRBJ2-3; 12 bases agree with TRBD2. This CDR3 comprises 15 residues. Germline V CDR1 and CDR2: SGHTA, FQGNSA. V dropped 4 bases and J dropped 2; count of bases not matched to a gene: 1. This CDR3 is CASSWTSGTTDTQYF. CDR3 bases: TGTGCCAGCAGCTGGACTAGCGGGACCACAGATACGCAGTATTTT.

This chain links TRBV28 with TRBJ2-5; the match to TRBD2 covers 12 bases. The CDR3 is 17 residues long. Germline V gene sequence: CDR1 MDHEN, CDR2 SYDVKM. V gave up 5 bases and J gave up 1 base; unmatched junction bases: 8. The CDR3 is CASSTPGLAGIQETQYF. The CDR3 DNA follows: TGTGCCAGCAGTACCCCCGGACTAGCGGGGATCCAAGAGACCCAGTACTTC.

This clonotype was seen only a few times. The V call is TRBV7-2, the J call TRBJ2-1; 7 nucleotides line up with TRBD1. There are 15 residues in the CDR3. The V segment lost 5 bases and the J segment 0 bases; nucleotides outside the gene matches: 4. Germline V gene lookup returns CDR1 SGHTA and CDR2 FQGNSA. The CDR3 DNA is TGTGCCAGCAGCCACCGACAGGGCTCCTACAATGAGCAGTTCTTC. It yields the protein CASSHRQGSYNEQFF.

The rearrangement uses TRBV29-1 and TRBJ2-3; 8 bases fit TRBD1. This CDR3 contains 15 residues. Germline V gene data show CDR1 as SQVTM and CDR2 as ANQGSEA. V was pared by 0 bases and J by 1 base, with 3 bases of the junction left unmatched. The DNA of the CDR3 is TGCAGCGTTGAAGATCAGGGGGCGGGCACAGATACGCAGTATTTT. This gives the protein CSVEDQGAGTDTQYF.

V is TRBV9 and J is TRBJ2-7; 7 positions agree with TRBD2. The CDR3 covers 14 residues. Germline loops: CDR1 SGDLS, CDR2 YYNGEE. V lost 5 bases to trimming and J lost 1 base; unmatched junction nucleotides: 6. The CDR3 here is CASSFTSASYEQYF. The DNA of the CDR3 is TGTGCCAGCAGTTTTACTAGCGCATCCTACGAGCAGTACTTC.